This record concerns one TCR beta chain sequence. Its antigen is not identified. The CDR3 runs 16 residues. V was cut by 1 base and J by 4 bases, with 13 bases left in between. Germline loops: CDR1 LNHDA, CDR2 SQIVND (reference sequence). Profiling relied on immunoSEQ multiplex PCR, and the TCRdb table lists in-frame clones only, not all of them. The data show 120,000 to 150,000 clones, approximately 86% seen once. This sample stems from a study of radiation and T cells in renal cell carcinoma. Broader study findings: In blood, top tumor clones expanded by 2 weeks, shrinking by 4. Pretreatment tumor biopsies were lacking, so baseline clonotypes are unknown.

Time point meaning: blood 4 weeks post-SBRT, at nephrectomy. As to treatment: 15 Gy SBRT to primary tumor, nephrectomy 4 weeks later. Nephrectomy followed 15 Gy stereotactic body radiation by 4 weeks. The patient's renal cell carcinoma had clear cell pathology. The receptor was derived from a woman aged 50 to 60 with renal cell carcinoma. The sequencing used blood, collected from a patient whose treatment included radiotherapy and nephrectomy. V usage is TRBV19 and J usage is TRBJ1-4, with D maybe TRBD1 (5 bases). The CDR3 here is CASSIASGVDNEKLFF. As DNA, the CDR3 is TGTGCCAGTAGTATAGCCTCGGGGGTGGATAATGAAAAACTGTTTTTT.